The rows below give T cell receptor beta chains drawn from one sample of a study of chemoradiotherapy in HPV16-positive cancers. Assay: immunoSEQ multiplex PCR; the TCRdb copy retains only in-frame clones and omits some. This sample has 25,000 to 30,000 clones, with more than 80% found just once. The sequencing here drew on blood, taken from a patient who underwent chemoradiotherapy. Receptors were obtained from a human donor with HPV-associated anogenital cancer. Both conserved end residues are part of each CDR3. The D gene is left open where the match is weak. Not every row has a clone size; where given, it reads once, few, many or a size class.

j_gene	v_gene	d_gene	abundance	CDR3nt	CDR3aa
TRBJ2-5	TRBV5-4	-	once	TGTGCCAGCAGCTTGGAAGAGACCCAGTACTTC	CASSLEETQYF
TRBJ2-7	TRBV7-6	-	-	TGTGCCAGCAGCTTAGCGTCGGGACTTTACTCCTACGAGCAGTACTTC	CASSLASGLYSYEQYF
TRBJ2-3	TRBV2	TRBD2	once	TGTGCCAGCAGCCCCGGACTAGCGGGAGATACGCAGTATTTT	CASSPGLAGDTQYF
TRBJ2-7	TRBV7-9	TRBD1	few	TGTGCCAGCAGCCCGACAGGGGGCCAGGACGAGCAGTACTTC	CASSPTGGQDEQYF
TRBJ2-1	TRBV29-1	TRBD2	-	TGCAGCGTTGAACTAGCGGGAGGGAAGTACAATGAGCAGTTCTTC	CSVELAGGKYNEQFF
TRBJ2-1	TRBV6-5	-	once	TGTGCCAGCAGTTACTTAGGAGGGGGGGGTGAGCAGTTCTTC	CASSYLGGGGEQFF
TRBJ2-1	TRBV5-4	TRBD2	-	TGTGCCAGCAGCCCCGGGACTAGCGGGTTATACAATGAGCAGTTCTTC	CASSPGTSGLYNEQFF
TRBJ2-3	TRBV13	-	-	TGTGCCAGCAGGCATTCCTCGTCATTCATAGCGCCTACTAAGTTAGCCCTAGATACGCAGTATTTT	CASRHSSSFIAPTKLALDTQYF
TRBJ2-7	TRBV30	TRBD2	once	TGTGCCTGGCGGGGGGGCCTTTACGAGCAGTACTTC	CAWRGGLYEQYF
TRBJ2-7	TRBV7-8	-	-	TGTGCCAGCAGCTTGGGTCTCTCCTACGAGCAGTACTTC	CASSLGLSYEQYF
TRBJ2-3	TRBV27	-	-	TGTGCCAGCAGTTTAGGGTTCACAGATACGCAGTATTTT	CASSLGFTDTQYF
TRBJ2-5	TRBV5-6	TRBD2	few	TGTGCCAGCAGCTGGGGGGAGGGGTTGGAGACCCAGTACTTC	CASSWGEGLETQYF
TRBJ1-1	TRBV5-1	-	-	TGCGCCAGCAGCATTGAGGGGGAGAACACTGAAGCTTTCTTT	CASSIEGENTEAFF
TRBJ1-1	TRBV7-9	-	once	TGTGCCAGCAGCTTCTTACAGGGCACTGAAGCTTTCTTT	CASSFLQGTEAFF
TRBJ2-5	TRBV11-2	TRBD2	-	TGTGCCAGCAGCTTATTGGCGGGGGGGCCCGAAGAGACCCAGTACTTC	CASSLLAGGPEETQYF
TRBJ1-1	TRBV19	-	-	TGTGCCAGTAGTGTGGAGATGAACACTGAAGCTTTCTTT	CASSVEMNTEAFF
TRBJ2-7	TRBV7-6	-	-	TGTGCCAGCAGCTTATTTTCAGGATCAGCCTACGAGCAGTACTTC	CASSLFSGSAYEQYF